A selection of T cell receptor beta chains follows, all from one sample in a study of blood T cell repertoires in COVID-19. Using immunoSEQ multiplex PCR, the repertoire was profiled, and TCRdb retains in-frame clones only, with some absent. The sample has 73,000 or so clones, around 79% seen once. Sequencing was done on a sample of peripheral blood. These TCRs come from a man aged 55 to 70 with acute or convalescent COVID-19. CDR3s include the opening cysteine and the closing phenylalanine or tryptophan.

v_gene	CDR3aa
TRBV2	CASSRDRGTDTQYF
TRBV30	CASHPRDRGIGGETQYF
TRBV7-9	CASSLTLNTEAFF
TRBV12-5	CASGLDSLNTEAFF
TRBV12-3/TRBV12-4	CASCLGPGELFF
TRBV29-1	CSVAGTSGGGTDTQYF
TRBV2	CASSEGQSNTEAFF
TRBV2	CASNRGVGDTQYF
TRBV19	CASSIQVTGYTQYF
TRBV25-1	CASRMTGITDTQYF
TRBV6-5	CANSRGIDGYTF
TRBV3-1/TRBV3-2	CASSHSRTVYGYTF
TRBV5-1	CASSSTWEETQYF
TRBV27	CASSRGGRGPTDTQYF
TRBV3-1/TRBV3-2	CASRPGEGEGEQFF
TRBV5-4	CASSRGTGRGETQYF
TRBV10-3	CAIRDSTGTEKLFF
TRBV7-7	CASTQGRGYEQYF
TRBV6-6	CASTEQGQPQHF
TRBV18	CASSPRTTGETNEKLFF
TRBV5-1	CASSPGSKRGLSDTQYF
TRBV6-5	CASSRRQGGEQFF
TRBV7-2	CASSLPGGNYGYTF
TRBV2	CASSEGDREDEQFF
TRBV7-2	CASGKGQQETQYF
TRBV4-1	CASSRDRVVLSGDGYTF